One and the same sample provided the 2 T cell receptor beta chains below, sequenced in a study of CD4 T cells in relation to SARS-CoV-2 and coronaviruses. The unexposed donors gave CD4+ T cells in about 2011-2018, prior to COVID-19. CD4+ T cells were isolated from the cells after less than 13 days of culture. Their specific antigens are unknown. Only in-frame clones appear in the TCRdb table, and some are missing; sequencing was by immunoSEQ multiplex PCR. The data show about 22,000 clones, around 77% seen once. Source material: CD4+ T cells from PBMCs, cultured in vitro. The receptors were sampled from a human donor in good health.

This clone was seen once. The chain recombines TRBV10-3 with TRBJ1-6, with D uncertain. V was trimmed by 10 bases and J by 5 bases, leaving 12 bases between them. The CDR3 covers 13 residues. The germline V gene has CDR1 ENHRY and CDR2 SYGVKD. The CDR3 DNA reads TGTGCCACTAACGACATAGATAATTCACCCCTCCACTTT. Amino acids: CATNDIDNSPLHF.

Only one count was recorded for this clone. The chain carries TRBV2 and TRBJ2-7, with unresolved D. This CDR3 comprises 12 residues. V was shortened by 1 base and J by 2 bases, with 3 bases between the two germline ends. The germline V gene has CDR1 SNHLY and CDR2 FYNNEI. The CDR3 here is CASSEGAYEQYF. Here the CDR3 DNA reads TGTGCCAGCAGTGAAGGAGCCTACGAGCAGTACTTC.